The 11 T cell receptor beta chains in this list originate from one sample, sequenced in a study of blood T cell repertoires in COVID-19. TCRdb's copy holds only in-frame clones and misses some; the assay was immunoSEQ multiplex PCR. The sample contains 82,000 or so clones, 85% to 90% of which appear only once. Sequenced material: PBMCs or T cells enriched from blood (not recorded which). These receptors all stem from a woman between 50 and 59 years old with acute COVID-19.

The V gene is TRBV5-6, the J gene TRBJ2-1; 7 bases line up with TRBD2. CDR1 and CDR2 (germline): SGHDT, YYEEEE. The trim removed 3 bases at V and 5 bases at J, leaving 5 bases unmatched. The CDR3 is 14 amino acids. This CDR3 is CASSWEGRDNEQFF. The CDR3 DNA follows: TGTGCCAGCAGCTGGGAGGGCCGAGACAATGAGCAGTTCTTC. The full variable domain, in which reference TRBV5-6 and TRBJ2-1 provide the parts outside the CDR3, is DAGVTQSPTHLIKTRGQQVTLRCSPKSGHDTVSWYQQALGQGPQFIFQYYEEEERQRGNFPDRFSGHQFPNYSSELNVNALLLGDSALYLCASSWEGRDNEQFFGPGTRLTVL.

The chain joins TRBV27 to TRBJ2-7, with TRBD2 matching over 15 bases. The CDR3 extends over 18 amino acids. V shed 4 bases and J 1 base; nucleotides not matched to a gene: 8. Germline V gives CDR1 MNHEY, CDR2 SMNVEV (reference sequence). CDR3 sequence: CASSSLRGTSGRSYEQYF. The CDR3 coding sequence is TGTGCCAGCAGTTCCTTAAGGGGGACTAGCGGGAGGTCCTACGAGCAGTACTTC.

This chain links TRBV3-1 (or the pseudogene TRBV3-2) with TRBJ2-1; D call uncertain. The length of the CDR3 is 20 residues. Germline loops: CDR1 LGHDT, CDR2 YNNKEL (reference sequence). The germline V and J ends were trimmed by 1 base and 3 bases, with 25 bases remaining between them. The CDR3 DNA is TGTGCCAGCAGCCAAGGTACGGGTTTTCTATCGGTCCTCAGCTACAATGAGCAGTTCTTC. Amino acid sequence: CASSQGTGFLSVLSYNEQFF.

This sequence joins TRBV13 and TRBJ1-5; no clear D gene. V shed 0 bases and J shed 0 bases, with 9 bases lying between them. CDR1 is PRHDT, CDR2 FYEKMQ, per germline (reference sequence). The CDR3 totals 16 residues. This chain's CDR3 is CASSLGPGDSNQPQHF. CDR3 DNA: TGTGCCAGCAGCTTAGGACCCGGGGATAGCAATCAGCCCCAGCATTTT.

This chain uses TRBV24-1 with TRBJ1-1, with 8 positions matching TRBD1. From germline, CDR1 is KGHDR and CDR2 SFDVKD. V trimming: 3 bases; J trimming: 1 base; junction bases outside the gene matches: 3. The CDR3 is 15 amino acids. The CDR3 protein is CATSDPGTGNTEAFF. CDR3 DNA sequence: TGTGCCACCAGTGATCCAGGGACAGGGAACACTGAAGCTTTCTTT.

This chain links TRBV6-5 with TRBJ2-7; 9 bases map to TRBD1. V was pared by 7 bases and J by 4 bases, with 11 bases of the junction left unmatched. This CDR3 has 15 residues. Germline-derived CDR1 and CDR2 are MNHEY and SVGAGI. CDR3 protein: CASTEPGQGGYEQYF. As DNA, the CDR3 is TGTGCCAGCACCGAGCCGGGACAGGGCGGTTACGAGCAGTACTTC.

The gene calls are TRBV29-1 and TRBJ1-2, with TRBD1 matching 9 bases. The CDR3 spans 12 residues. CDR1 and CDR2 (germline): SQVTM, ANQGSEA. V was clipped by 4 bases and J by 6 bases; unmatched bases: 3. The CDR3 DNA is TGCAGCGTTGGGGACAGGGTCGATGGCTACACCTTC. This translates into CSVGDRVDGYTF.

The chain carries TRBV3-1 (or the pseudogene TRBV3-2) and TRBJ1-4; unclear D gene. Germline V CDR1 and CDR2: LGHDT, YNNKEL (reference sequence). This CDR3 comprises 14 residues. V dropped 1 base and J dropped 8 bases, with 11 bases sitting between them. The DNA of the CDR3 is TGTGCCAGCAGCCAAGTGGAGGGAAGCGAAAAACTGTTTTTT. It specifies CASSQVEGSEKLFF.

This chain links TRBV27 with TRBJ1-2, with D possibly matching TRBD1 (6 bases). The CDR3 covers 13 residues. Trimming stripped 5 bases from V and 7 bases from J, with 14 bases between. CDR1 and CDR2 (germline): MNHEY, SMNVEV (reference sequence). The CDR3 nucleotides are TGTGCCAGCAGTCCACAACAGGGAAGTGGCTACACCTTC. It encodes CASSPQQGSGYTF.

CDR3 loop: CASSRQATNEKLFF. Here the CDR3 DNA reads TGTGCCAGCAGCAGACAGGCAACTAATGAAAAACTGTTTTTT. The chain carries TRBV2 and TRBJ1-4; tentatively, D is TRBD1 (6 bases). CDR1 SNHLY and CDR2 FYNNEI come from the germline V gene. The CDR3 runs 14 residues. The V gene lost 6 bases and the J gene lost 0 bases, with 8 bases spanning the gap.

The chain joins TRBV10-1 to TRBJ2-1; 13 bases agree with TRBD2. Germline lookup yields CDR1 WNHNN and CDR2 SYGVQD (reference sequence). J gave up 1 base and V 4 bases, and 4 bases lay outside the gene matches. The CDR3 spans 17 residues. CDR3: CASSGGTSGISYNEQFF. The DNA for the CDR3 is TGCGCCAGCAGTGGGGGGACTAGCGGGATTTCCTACAATGAGCAGTTCTTC.